This TCR beta chain was captured in a study of beta chain features in type 1 diabetes. This clone appeared a few times. It was one heparinised blood draw, averaging about 116 mL, that each donor gave. TCRB transcripts that were expressed got sequenced, as all of the isolated RNA had been reverse transcribed. Assay used: immunoSEQ multiplex PCR; TCRdb lists only in-frame clones, some missing. The sample has a few hundred thousand clones; about 15% are singletons. The junction had 2 bases not matched to a gene; V was cut back by 7 bases and J by 1 base. Germline CDR1 reads SNHLY; CDR2 reads FYNNEI. The CDR3 is made up of 14 amino acids.

Sequencing used naive CD4+ T cells from blood. The sequence was obtained from a woman aged 18-30 years in good health. The rearrangement joins TRBV2 to TRBJ2-4, with 9 bases aligning to TRBD1. The CDR3 loop is CASTTGGAKNIQYF. The CDR3 region has the DNA TGTGCCAGCACCACAGGGGGCGCCAAAAACATTCAGTACTTC.